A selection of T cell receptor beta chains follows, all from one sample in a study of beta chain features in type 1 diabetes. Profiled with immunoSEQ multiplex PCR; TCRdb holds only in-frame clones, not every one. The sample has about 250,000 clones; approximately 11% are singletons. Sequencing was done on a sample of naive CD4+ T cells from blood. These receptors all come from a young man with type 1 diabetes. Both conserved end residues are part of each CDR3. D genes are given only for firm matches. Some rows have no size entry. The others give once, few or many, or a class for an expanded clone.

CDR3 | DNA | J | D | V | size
CSGDRPNTEAFF | TGCAGCGGGGACAGACCGAACACTGAAGCTTTCTTT | TRBJ1-1 | TRBD1 | TRBV29-1 | few
CASSLSLRFAFF | TGTGCCAGCAGTTTATCCCTCAGGTTTGCTTTCTTT | TRBJ1-1 | NA | TRBV27 | few
CASSPAGGPRNEQYF | TGTGCCAGCAGTCCGGCGGGCGGACCTCGGAACGAGCAGTACTTC | TRBJ2-7 | NA | TRBV28 | NA
CASSPRLGTDTQYF | TGCGCCAGCAGCCCAAGACTAGGCACAGATACGCAGTATTTT | TRBJ2-3 | NA | TRBV4-3 | NA
CACKGGQGDSYEQYF | TGTGCCTGCAAGGGGGGACAGGGAGACTCCTACGAGCAGTACTTC | TRBJ2-7 | TRBD1 | TRBV30 | NA
CASSRHRGQEVNTEAFF | TGTGCCAGCAGCCGTCACAGGGGGCAAGAGGTGAACACTGAAGCTTTCTTT | TRBJ1-1 | NA | TRBV21-1 | NA
CASSLALESYNEQFF | TGCGCCAGCAGCTTGGCGCTGGAGAGCTACAATGAGCAGTTCTTC | TRBJ2-1 | NA | TRBV5-1 | NA
CASSFFPQGYNEQFF | TGTGCCAGCAGCTTCTTCCCCCAGGGTTACAATGAGCAGTTCTTC | TRBJ2-1 | NA | TRBV7-2 | NA
CASSSLGAETQYF | TGTGCCAGCAGCTCCCTTGGGGCTGAGACCCAGTACTTC | TRBJ2-5 | NA | TRBV7-2 | few
CASSWDIMGPEAFF | TGCGCCAGCAGCTGGGACATTATGGGGCCTGAAGCTTTCTTT | TRBJ1-1 | NA | TRBV5-1 | NA
CASSLESSPYQPQHF | TGCGCCAGCAGCTTGGAAAGCTCCCCTTATCAGCCCCAGCATTTT | TRBJ1-5 | NA | TRBV5-1 | few
CASSALAGGPTYNEQFF | TGTGCCAGCAGTGCGCTAGCGGGGGGACCCACCTACAATGAGCAGTTCTTC | TRBJ2-1 | TRBD2 | TRBV9 | few
CASVAGPGANVLTF | TGCGCCAGCGTCGCAGGGCCCGGGGCCAACGTCCTGACTTTC | TRBJ2-6 | NA | TRBV5-1 | NA
CASSPGTSGAYSYNEQFF | TGTGCCAGCAGCCCCGGGACTAGCGGGGCTTATTCCTACAATGAGCAGTTCTTC | TRBJ2-1 | TRBD2 | TRBV11-2 | NA
CASRLPGQNEQFF | TGTGCCAGCAGACTCCCGGGACAGAATGAGCAGTTCTTC | TRBJ2-1 | TRBD1 | TRBV28 | few
CASSLTGTGGPTQYF | TGTGCCAGCAGCTTAACCGGGACAGGGGGCCCTACGCAGTATTTT | TRBJ2-3 | TRBD1 | TRBV28 | few
CASSGLRGGLYNEQFF | TGTGCCAGCAGCGGCTTGCGGGGGGGCCTGTACAATGAGCAGTTCTTC | TRBJ2-1 | TRBD2 | TRBV7-6 | NA
CAISSSGGPVDEQFF | TGTGCCATCAGCTCTAGCGGGGGCCCCGTGGATGAGCAGTTCTTC | TRBJ2-1 | TRBD2 | TRBV10-3 | NA
CASSLPGDTYEQYF | TGTGCCAGCAGCCTCCCGGGAGATACCTACGAGCAGTACTTC | TRBJ2-7 | NA | TRBV4-2 | few
CASSEELQPQHF | TGTGCCAGCAGTGAAGAGCTTCAGCCCCAGCATTTT | TRBJ1-5 | NA | TRBV2 | few
CASTSGQGNQPQHF | TGTGCCAGCACCTCCGGACAGGGGAATCAGCCCCAGCATTTT | TRBJ1-5 | TRBD1 | TRBV28 | few
CASSLRTGVAYEQYF | TGTGCCAGCAGCCTGAGGACAGGGGTAGCATACGAGCAGTACTTC | TRBJ2-7 | TRBD1 | TRBV5-4 | few
CASSRTGLPDEQYF | TGTGCCAGCAGCCGCACAGGGCTCCCGGACGAGCAGTACTTC | TRBJ2-7 | NA | TRBV7-3 | NA
CASRNSGSGANVLTF | TGTGCCAGCAGAAACTCAGGGTCTGGGGCCAACGTCCTGACTTTC | TRBJ2-6 | NA | TRBV28 | few
CASARQGPNTEAFF | TGTGCCAGCGCGAGACAGGGGCCGAACACTGAAGCTTTCTTT | TRBJ1-1 | TRBD1 | TRBV2 | NA
CASSLTGPNQPQHF | TGCGCCAGCAGCTTGACAGGGCCCAATCAGCCCCAGCATTTT | TRBJ1-5 | NA | TRBV5-1 | few
CASSNREMAKNIQYF | TGTGCCAGCAGTAATAGAGAAATGGCCAAAAACATTCAGTACTTC | TRBJ2-4 | NA | TRBV2 | few
CASSGGGIQPQHF | TGTGCCAGCAGCGGGGGGGGGATTCAGCCCCAGCATTTT | TRBJ1-5 | NA | TRBV5-6 | few
CASSPGDRESQPQHF | TGTGCCAGCAGCCCAGGGGACAGGGAGAGTCAGCCCCAGCATTTT | TRBJ1-5 | TRBD1 | TRBV7-2 | few
CASSLDFRGASGELFF | TGTGCCAGCAGCTTGGATTTCAGGGGAGCATCCGGGGAGCTGTTTTTT | TRBJ2-2 | NA | TRBV5-6 | NA
CASSGGDGASYNEQFF | TGTGCCAGCAGCGGGGGGGACGGAGCCTCCTACAATGAGCAGTTCTTC | TRBJ2-1 | NA | TRBV9 | NA
CASTTNPLAGGLAGELFF | TGCGCCAGCACCACGAACCCGCTAGCGGGGGGTTTGGCCGGGGAGCTGTTTTTT | TRBJ2-2 | TRBD2 | TRBV4-3 | NA
CASSSNSGQGFYGYTF | TGCGCCAGCAGCTCTAACTCGGGACAGGGATTCTATGGCTACACCTTC | TRBJ1-2 | TRBD1 | TRBV5-1 | few
CASSYGTNGGYGYTF | TGTGCCAGCAGTTACGGGACCAACGGGGGCTATGGCTACACCTTC | TRBJ1-2 | NA | TRBV6-5 | few
CAWSRDTTSEPQHF | TGTGCCTGGAGCAGGGACACTACCTCTGAGCCCCAGCATTTT | TRBJ1-5 | NA | TRBV30 | NA
CATGGDGGPLHF | TGTGCCACTGGAGGGGATGGGGGTCCCCTCCACTTT | TRBJ1-6 | NA | TRBV19 | few
CASSLRLAGSTDTQYF | TGTGCCAGCAGCCTTCGACTAGCGGGGTCCACAGATACGCAGTATTTT | TRBJ2-3 | TRBD2 | TRBV5-4 | NA
CASSFRRGSGSTDTQYF | TGTGCCAGCAGCTTCCGCCGCGGTAGCGGAAGCACAGATACGCAGTATTTT | TRBJ2-3 | NA | TRBV11-3 | NA
CASSQVPGVQYF | TGTGCCAGCAGCCAAGTCCCAGGCGTGCAGTACTTC | TRBJ2-7 | NA | TRBV14 | NA
CASSLSIPGQGYGYTF | TGTGCCAGCAGTTTATCAATCCCGGGACAGGGATATGGCTACACCTTC | TRBJ1-2 | TRBD1 | TRBV27 | NA